The present entry profiles one T cell receptor (beta chain) with its context. The target of this receptor is not known. No base-level quality is on record; no much larger clone is a single base apart. The data derive from a study of Ad26.COV2.S vaccination and SARS-CoV-2 variants (dated by TCRdb to the early 2020s). General notes on the study: Donors in the vaccine arm were drawn from COV1001, a phase I-IIa trial of Ad26.COV2.S in healthy adults that was multicentre, randomized, double-blind and placebo-controlled. A total of around 32 samples were included in the TCR-sequenced set, comprising roughly 19 Ad26.COV2.S vaccine recipients, 5 placebo recipients and 8 SARS-CoV-2 convalescent individuals. Investigators remained blinded to trial group allocation during experiments and outcome assessment. Sequencing of the TCRbeta repertoire served to evaluate the specificity and breadth of SARS-CoV-2-reactive T cell receptors following Ad26.COV2.S vaccination. Ad26.COV2.S was administered intramuscularly at a dose of 5x10^10 or 1x10^11 viral particles, either as one shot or as two shots given 56 days apart. Participants in the trial were split at random into five groups of five each, receiving low-dose or high-dose Ad26.COV2.S once or twice, or else placebo on both occasions.

The investigation overall reported the following: The study lacked the statistical power to compare responses across vaccine doses or regimens. Vaccine and placebo recipients had similar non-spike TCR breadth, a finding consistent with the vaccine containing only spike. It was noted by the authors that total T cell responses may have been underestimated by the TCR breadth and depth analyses. Ad26.COV2.S recipients had higher spike-specific TCR breadth than placebo recipients (P = 0.0014). After vaccination, substantial breadth of spike-specific CD8+ and CD4+ T cell responses was reported.

The meaning of the sample's treatment or condition label: about 20 received Ad26.COV2.S at low or high dose, single or two shots; 5 received placebo; per-sample allocation not given. Repertoires of vaccine and placebo recipients were sequenced from samples collected on day 63 after the first injection. In Cohort 1b, 25 to 30 adults aged 18-55 years were enrolled at a single site in Boston, USA, between 29 July and 7 August 2020. Ad26.COV2.S was a replication-incompetent adenovirus type 26 vector that expressed a prefusion-stabilized SARS-CoV-2 spike protein derived from the original Wuhan strain. The immunoSEQ Assay was the method used to sequence TCRbeta CDR3 regions. After extraction, genomic DNA underwent amplification by bias-controlled multiplex PCR, followed by high-throughput sequencing. Under the source paper's analysis protocol: To quantify the absolute abundance of every unique TCRbeta CDR3 region, sequences were collapsed and filtered. T cell fraction was estimated by normalization of TCRbeta template counts to usable DNA, with usable DNA being measured through amplification of reference genes present in all nucleated cells. Repertoire TCRs were annotated as SARS-CoV-2-specific when V gene, CDR3 amino acid sequence and J gene were exactly matched to a known reactive TCR set. The reference SARS-CoV-2 TCR set came from MIRA and was filtered for enrichment in COVID-19-positive ImmuneCODE repertoires, removing public or cross-reactive TCRs. Using the MIRA antigens, annotated TCRs were further analysed by specific ORF or by position within an ORF. Breadth was defined as annotated unique rearrangements over total unique productive rearrangements; depth was the summed frequency of those rearrangements. TCR breadth was compared between groups using two-sided Wilcoxon rank-sum tests. The table comes from immuneACCESS by way of TCRdb, which keeps in-frame sequences with V and J called. Part of the clones is missing from these tables; in studies checked, under half for an unresolved V gene and the rest for unknown reasons. The DNA gave D and trimming, while V, J and clone size come from that table. Across this sample there are 330,000 or so clones, with about 90% seen only once. The ten largest clones add up to approximately 5% of the sample.

Germline trimming: 2 bases from V, 3 bases from J; junction bases outside gene matches: 10. Counted from cysteine to phenylalanine, this CDR3 has 19 amino acids. Just CDR3 DNA is preserved here, 57 bases in frame from base 1. CDR1 KGHDR and CDR2 SFDVKD are derived from the germline V gene. The chain couples TRBV24-1 to TRBJ2-1; 12 middle bases align to TRBD2. The material was peripheral blood, obtained in a trial of Ad26.COV2.S vaccine versus placebo. This TCR was recovered from a person between 18 and 65 years old who received the Ad26.COV2.S COVID-19 vaccine or a placebo. The CDR3 has the sequence CATSDSSTTSGGLYNEQFF. The DNA sequence is as follows: TGTGCCACCAGTGATTCCTCCACGACTAGCGGGGGACTCTACAATGAGCAGTTCTTC.